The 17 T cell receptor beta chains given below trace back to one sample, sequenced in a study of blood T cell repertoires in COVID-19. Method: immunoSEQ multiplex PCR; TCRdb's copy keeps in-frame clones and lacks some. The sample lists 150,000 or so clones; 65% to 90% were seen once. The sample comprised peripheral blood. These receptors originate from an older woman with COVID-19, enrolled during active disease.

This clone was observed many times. The CDR3 sequence: CASSQNTGTNYGYTF. CDR3 DNA sequence: TGTGCCAGCAGCCAGAACACAGGAACTAACTATGGCTACACCTTC. The chain employs TRBV11-1 and TRBJ1-2, with a weak D call TRBD1 (5 bases). Germline-derived CDR1 and CDR2 are SGHAT and FQDESV (reference sequence). With 5 bases removed from V and 0 bases from J, the gap between germline ends came to 13 bases. CDR3 length: 15 amino acids. Combining the CDR3 with reference TRBV11-1 and TRBJ1-2 gives the whole variable domain EAEVAQSPRYKITEKSQAVAFWCDPISGHATLYWYRQILGQGPELLVQFQDESVVDDSQLPKDRFSAERLKGVDSTLKIQPAELGDSAMYLCASSQNTGTNYGYTFGSGTRLTVV.

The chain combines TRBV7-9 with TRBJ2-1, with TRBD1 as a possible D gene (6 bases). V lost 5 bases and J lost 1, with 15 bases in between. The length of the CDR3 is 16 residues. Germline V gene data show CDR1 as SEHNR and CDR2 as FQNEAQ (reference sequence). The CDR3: CASSLQGTSSYNEQFF. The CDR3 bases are TGTGCCAGCAGCCTTCAGGGGACCTCTTCCTACAATGAGCAGTTCTTC.

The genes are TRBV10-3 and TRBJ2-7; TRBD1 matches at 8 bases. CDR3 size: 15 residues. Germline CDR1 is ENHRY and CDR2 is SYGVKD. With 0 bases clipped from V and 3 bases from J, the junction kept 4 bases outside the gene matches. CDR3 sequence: CAISESGGQGYEQYV. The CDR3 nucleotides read TGTGCCATCAGTGAGTCAGGCGGACAGGGCTACGAGCAGTACGTC.

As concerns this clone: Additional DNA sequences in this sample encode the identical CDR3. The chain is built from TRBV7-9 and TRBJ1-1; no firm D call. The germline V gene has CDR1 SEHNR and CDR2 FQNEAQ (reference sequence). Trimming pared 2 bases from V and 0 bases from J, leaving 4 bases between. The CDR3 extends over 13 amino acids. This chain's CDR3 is CASSLTVNTEAFF. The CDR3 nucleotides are TGTGCCAGCAGCTTAACAGTGAACACTGAAGCTTTCTTT.

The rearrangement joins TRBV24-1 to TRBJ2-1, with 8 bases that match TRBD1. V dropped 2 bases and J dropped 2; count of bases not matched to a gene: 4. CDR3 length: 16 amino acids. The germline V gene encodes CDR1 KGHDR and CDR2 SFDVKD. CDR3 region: CATSDSGTGTYNEQFF. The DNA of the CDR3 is TGTGCCACCAGTGATTCCGGGACAGGCACCTACAATGAGCAGTTCTTC.

Here the CDR3 reads CASSSHRSNSPLHF. In DNA, the CDR3 is TGTGCCAGCAGTTCGCACCGGAGCAATTCACCCCTCCACTTT. The chain has TRBV6-5 and TRBJ1-6; D gene unclear. The germline V and J ends were trimmed by 4 bases and 7 bases, with 11 bases remaining between them. The CDR3 spans 14 residues. Germline V gene lookup returns CDR1 MNHEY and CDR2 SVGAGI.

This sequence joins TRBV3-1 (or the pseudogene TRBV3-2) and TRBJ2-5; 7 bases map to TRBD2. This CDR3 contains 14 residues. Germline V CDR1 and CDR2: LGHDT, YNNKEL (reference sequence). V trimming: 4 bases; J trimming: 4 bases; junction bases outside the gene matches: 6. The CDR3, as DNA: TGTGCCAGCAGCCCTTTTGGGGAGGGAGAGACCCAGTACTTC. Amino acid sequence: CASSPFGEGETQYF.

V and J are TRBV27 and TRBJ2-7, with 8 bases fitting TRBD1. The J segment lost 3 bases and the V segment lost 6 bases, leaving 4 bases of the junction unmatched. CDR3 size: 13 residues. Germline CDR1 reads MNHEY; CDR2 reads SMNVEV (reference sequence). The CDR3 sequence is CASSPTGGYEQYF. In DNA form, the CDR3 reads TGTGCCAGCAGCCCTACAGGGGGCTACGAGCAGTACTTC.

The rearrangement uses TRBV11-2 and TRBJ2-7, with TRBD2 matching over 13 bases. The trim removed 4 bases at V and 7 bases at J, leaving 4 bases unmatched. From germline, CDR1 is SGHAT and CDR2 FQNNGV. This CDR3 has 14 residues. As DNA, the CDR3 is TGTGCCAGCAGCTCGGGACTAGCGGGAAAAGAGCAGTACTTC. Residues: CASSSGLAGKEQYF.

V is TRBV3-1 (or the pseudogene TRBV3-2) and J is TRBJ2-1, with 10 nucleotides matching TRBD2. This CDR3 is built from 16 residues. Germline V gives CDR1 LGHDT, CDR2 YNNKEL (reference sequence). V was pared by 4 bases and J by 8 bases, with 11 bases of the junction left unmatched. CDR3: CASSRKGASGGHEQFF. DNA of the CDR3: TGTGCCAGCAGCCGGAAGGGGGCTAGCGGGGGCCATGAGCAGTTCTTC.

The CDR3 here is CASSYIPQNTEAFF. Written as DNA, the CDR3 is TGTGCCAGCAGTTACATCCCCCAGAACACTGAAGCTTTCTTT. This chain connects TRBV6-5 to TRBJ1-1; D ambiguous. The CDR3 runs 14 residues. With 2 bases removed from V and 1 base from J, the gap between germline ends came to 8 bases. CDR1 and CDR2 (germline): MNHEY, SVGAGI.

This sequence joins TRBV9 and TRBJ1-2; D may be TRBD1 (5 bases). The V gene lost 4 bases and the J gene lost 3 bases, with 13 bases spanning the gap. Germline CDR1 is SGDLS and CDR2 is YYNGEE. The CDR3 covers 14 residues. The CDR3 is CASSPGGVDYGYTF. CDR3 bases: TGTGCCAGCAGCCCCGGGGGGGTGGACTATGGCTACACCTTC.

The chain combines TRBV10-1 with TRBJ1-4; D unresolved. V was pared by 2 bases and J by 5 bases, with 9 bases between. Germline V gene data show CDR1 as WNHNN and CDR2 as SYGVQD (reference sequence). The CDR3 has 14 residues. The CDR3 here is CASSERGTNEKLFF. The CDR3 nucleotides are TGCGCCAGCAGTGAGCGTGGCACGAATGAAAAACTGTTTTTT.

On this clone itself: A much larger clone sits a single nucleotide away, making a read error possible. The CDR3 region has the DNA TGTGCCAGCAGCCAACAGGGCAATCAGCCCCAGCATTTT. Its protein is CASSQQGNQPQHF. This chain joins TRBV7-2 and TRBJ1-5, with D maybe TRBD1 (5 bases). With 5 bases removed from V and 2 bases from J, the gap between germline ends came to 7 bases. The germline V gene encodes CDR1 SGHTA and CDR2 FQGNSA. The CDR3 runs 13 residues. The full variable domain, completed using reference TRBV7-2 and TRBJ1-5, is GAGVSQSPSNKVTEKGKDVELRCDPISGHTALYWYRQSLGQGLEFLIYFQGNSAPDKSGLPSDRFSAERTGGSVSTLTIQRTQQEDSAVYLCASSQQGNQPQHFGDGTRLSIL.

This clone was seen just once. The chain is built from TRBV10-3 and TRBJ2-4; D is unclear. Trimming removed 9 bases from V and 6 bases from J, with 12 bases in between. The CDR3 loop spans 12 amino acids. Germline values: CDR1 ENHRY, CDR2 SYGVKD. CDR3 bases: TGTGCCATTGGAGACCTGGGAAACATTCAGTACTTC. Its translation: CAIGDLGNIQYF.

In DNA, the CDR3 is TGCGCCAGCAGCTTGGCCGATTTTAGTTCTCGGGAGACCCAGTACTTC. Its translation is CASSLADFSSRETQYF. The chain carries TRBV5-1 and TRBJ2-5; D is unresolved. V was cut by 0 bases and J by 5 bases, with 17 bases left in between. The CDR3 sequence is 16 residues long. CDR1 is SGHRS and CDR2 is YFSETQ in the germline V gene.

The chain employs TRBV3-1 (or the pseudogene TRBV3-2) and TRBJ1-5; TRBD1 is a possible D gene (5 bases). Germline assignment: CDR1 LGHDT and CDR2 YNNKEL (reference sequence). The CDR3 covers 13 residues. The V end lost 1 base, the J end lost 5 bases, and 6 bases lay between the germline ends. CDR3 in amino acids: CASSQGQHQPQHF. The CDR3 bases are TGTGCCAGCAGCCAAGGACAGCATCAGCCCCAGCATTTT.